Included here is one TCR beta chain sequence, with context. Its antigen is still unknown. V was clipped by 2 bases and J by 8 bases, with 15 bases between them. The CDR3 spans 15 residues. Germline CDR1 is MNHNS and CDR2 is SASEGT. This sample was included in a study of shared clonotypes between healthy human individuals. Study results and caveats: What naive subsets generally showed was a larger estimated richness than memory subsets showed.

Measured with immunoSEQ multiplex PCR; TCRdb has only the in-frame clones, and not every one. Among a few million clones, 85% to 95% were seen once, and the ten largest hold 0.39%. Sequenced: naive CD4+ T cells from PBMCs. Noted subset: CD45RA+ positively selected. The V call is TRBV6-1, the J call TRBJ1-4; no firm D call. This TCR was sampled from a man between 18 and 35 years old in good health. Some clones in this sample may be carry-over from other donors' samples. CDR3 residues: CASSERKDSREKLFF. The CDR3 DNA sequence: TGTGCCAGCAGTGAAAGGAAGGATAGTAGAGAAAAACTGTTTTTT.